This is a list of T cell receptor beta chains from one sample in a study of blood T cell repertoires in COVID-19. Profiling relied on immunoSEQ multiplex PCR, and the TCRdb table lists in-frame clones only, not all of them. The table lists hundreds of thousands of clones, more than 75% of them singletons. Sequences were obtained from peripheral blood. Receptor source: a man in his 70s with acute or convalescent COVID-19. Both conserved end residues are part of each CDR3. A D gene is named only where the DNA matches it firmly. Expanded clones are given a class, and other clones once, few, many or no size at all.

J gene: TRBJ2-1; clone size: -; D gene: TRBD2; V gene: TRBV19; CDR3 DNA: TGTGCCAGTAGTATAGATGGACTAGCGGGGAATGAGCAGTTCTTC; CDR3 protein: CASSIDGLAGNEQFF
J gene: TRBJ1-4; clone size: -; D gene: TRBD1; V gene: TRBV25-1; CDR3 DNA: TGTGCCAGCAGTGAATATTGGGGACAGGAGGAAAAACTGTTTTTT; CDR3 protein: CASSEYWGQEEKLFF
J gene: TRBJ2-1; clone size: -; D gene: TRBD2; V gene: TRBV7-9; CDR3 DNA: TGTGCCAGCAGCCCGGGACTAGCGGGGGGGAGCTCCTACAATGAGCAGTTCTTC; CDR3 protein: CASSPGLAGGSSYNEQFF
J gene: TRBJ1-6; clone size: -; D gene: -; V gene: TRBV7-8; CDR3 DNA: TGTGCCAGCAGCCCCGGGGACTCCTATAATTCACCCCTCCACTTT; CDR3 protein: CASSPGDSYNSPLHF
J gene: TRBJ2-5; clone size: -; D gene: -; V gene: TRBV5-1; CDR3 DNA: TGCGCCAGCAGCTTCGCAGGGTCCCAAGAGACCCAGTACTTC; CDR3 protein: CASSFAGSQETQYF
J gene: TRBJ2-1; clone size: -; D gene: TRBD1; V gene: TRBV6-5; CDR3 DNA: TGTGCCAGCAGTTACTCGGGAACAGGGGTACATGAGCAGTTCTTC; CDR3 protein: CASSYSGTGVHEQFF
J gene: TRBJ2-2; clone size: once; D gene: -; V gene: TRBV4-2; CDR3 DNA: TGTGCCAGCAGCCACGAGGCGGGGAGCGCGAACACCGGGGAGCTGTTTTTT; CDR3 protein: CASSHEAGSANTGELFF
J gene: TRBJ1-3; clone size: -; D gene: -; V gene: TRBV21-1; CDR3 DNA: TGTGCCAGCAGCGCGCGACAGGGGGCAAGGGTTGGAAACACCATATATTTT; CDR3 protein: CASSARQGARVGNTIYF
J gene: TRBJ2-7; clone size: -; D gene: -; V gene: TRBV7-9; CDR3 DNA: TGTGCCTGCGCCGGGTCCCCACCCGGGCAGTACTTC; CDR3 protein: CACAGSPPGQYF
J gene: TRBJ2-7; clone size: few; D gene: TRBD1; V gene: TRBV7-3; CDR3 DNA: TGTGCCAGCAGCTTAAATGCGGGGACAGGGGTATACGAGCAGTACTTC; CDR3 protein: CASSLNAGTGVYEQYF
J gene: TRBJ2-1; clone size: -; D gene: -; V gene: TRBV27; CDR3 DNA: TGTGCCAGCAGTTTAAAGGGGCGGGGTCACAATGAGCAGTTCTTC; CDR3 protein: CASSLKGRGHNEQFF
J gene: TRBJ2-7; clone size: -; D gene: TRBD2; V gene: TRBV9; CDR3 DNA: TGTGCCAGCAGCGGTAGCGGGAGAGGTAATAACGAGCAGTACTTC; CDR3 protein: CASSGSGRGNNEQYF
J gene: TRBJ2-7; clone size: -; D gene: -; V gene: TRBV28; CDR3 DNA: TGTGCCAGCATCCCATCGGACAGAGCCTACGAGCAGTACTTC; CDR3 protein: CASIPSDRAYEQYF
J gene: TRBJ1-4; clone size: -; D gene: TRBD1; V gene: TRBV10-1; CDR3 DNA: TGCGCCAGCATCCGACACAGGGGTGAAAAACTGTTTTTT; CDR3 protein: CASIRHRGEKLFF
J gene: TRBJ2-2; clone size: -; D gene: TRBD2; V gene: TRBV28; CDR3 DNA: TGTGCCAGCAGTTCTGCTAGCGGGAACACCGGGGAGCTGTTTTTT; CDR3 protein: CASSSASGNTGELFF
J gene: TRBJ1-6; clone size: -; D gene: TRBD1; V gene: TRBV28; CDR3 DNA: TGTGCCAGCAGGTCCCCAGGGGGCACGCATAATTCACCCCTCCACTTT; CDR3 protein: CASRSPGGTHNSPLHF
J gene: TRBJ2-3; clone size: -; D gene: TRBD2; V gene: TRBV6-1; CDR3 DNA: TGTGCCAGCAGTGAATCGCTAGCGGGGGGGTACGATACGCAGTATTTT; CDR3 protein: CASSESLAGGYDTQYF
J gene: TRBJ1-4; clone size: -; D gene: -; V gene: TRBV13; CDR3 DNA: TGTGCCAGCAGCCTCCACAGGGCCTTAAATGAAAAACTGTTTTTT; CDR3 protein: CASSLHRALNEKLFF
J gene: TRBJ2-2; clone size: few; D gene: -; V gene: TRBV2; CDR3 DNA: TGTGCCAGCAGTGATCCCGGGGAGCACACCGGGGAGCTGTTTTTT; CDR3 protein: CASSDPGEHTGELFF
J gene: TRBJ2-2; clone size: -; D gene: -; V gene: TRBV10-3; CDR3 DNA: TGTGCCATCAGTGAGTTGGCCCCGGGCACCGGGGAGCTGTTTTTT; CDR3 protein: CAISELAPGTGELFF
J gene: TRBJ1-3; clone size: -; D gene: -; V gene: TRBV28; CDR3 DNA: TGTGCCAGCTCGACCGGGAACTCTGGAAACACCATATATTTT; CDR3 protein: CASSTGNSGNTIYF
J gene: TRBJ2-2; clone size: -; D gene: TRBD2; V gene: TRBV27; CDR3 DNA: TGTGCCAGCAGTTTATTATCGCGGGGGGGGACCGGGGAGCTGTTTTTT; CDR3 protein: CASSLLSRGGTGELFF
J gene: TRBJ2-7; clone size: once; D gene: -; V gene: TRBV3-1/TRBV3-2; CDR3 DNA: TGTGCCAGCAGCCAAGACGGGGTTTGGCGGCCCTACGAGCAGTACTTC; CDR3 protein: CASSQDGVWRPYEQYF